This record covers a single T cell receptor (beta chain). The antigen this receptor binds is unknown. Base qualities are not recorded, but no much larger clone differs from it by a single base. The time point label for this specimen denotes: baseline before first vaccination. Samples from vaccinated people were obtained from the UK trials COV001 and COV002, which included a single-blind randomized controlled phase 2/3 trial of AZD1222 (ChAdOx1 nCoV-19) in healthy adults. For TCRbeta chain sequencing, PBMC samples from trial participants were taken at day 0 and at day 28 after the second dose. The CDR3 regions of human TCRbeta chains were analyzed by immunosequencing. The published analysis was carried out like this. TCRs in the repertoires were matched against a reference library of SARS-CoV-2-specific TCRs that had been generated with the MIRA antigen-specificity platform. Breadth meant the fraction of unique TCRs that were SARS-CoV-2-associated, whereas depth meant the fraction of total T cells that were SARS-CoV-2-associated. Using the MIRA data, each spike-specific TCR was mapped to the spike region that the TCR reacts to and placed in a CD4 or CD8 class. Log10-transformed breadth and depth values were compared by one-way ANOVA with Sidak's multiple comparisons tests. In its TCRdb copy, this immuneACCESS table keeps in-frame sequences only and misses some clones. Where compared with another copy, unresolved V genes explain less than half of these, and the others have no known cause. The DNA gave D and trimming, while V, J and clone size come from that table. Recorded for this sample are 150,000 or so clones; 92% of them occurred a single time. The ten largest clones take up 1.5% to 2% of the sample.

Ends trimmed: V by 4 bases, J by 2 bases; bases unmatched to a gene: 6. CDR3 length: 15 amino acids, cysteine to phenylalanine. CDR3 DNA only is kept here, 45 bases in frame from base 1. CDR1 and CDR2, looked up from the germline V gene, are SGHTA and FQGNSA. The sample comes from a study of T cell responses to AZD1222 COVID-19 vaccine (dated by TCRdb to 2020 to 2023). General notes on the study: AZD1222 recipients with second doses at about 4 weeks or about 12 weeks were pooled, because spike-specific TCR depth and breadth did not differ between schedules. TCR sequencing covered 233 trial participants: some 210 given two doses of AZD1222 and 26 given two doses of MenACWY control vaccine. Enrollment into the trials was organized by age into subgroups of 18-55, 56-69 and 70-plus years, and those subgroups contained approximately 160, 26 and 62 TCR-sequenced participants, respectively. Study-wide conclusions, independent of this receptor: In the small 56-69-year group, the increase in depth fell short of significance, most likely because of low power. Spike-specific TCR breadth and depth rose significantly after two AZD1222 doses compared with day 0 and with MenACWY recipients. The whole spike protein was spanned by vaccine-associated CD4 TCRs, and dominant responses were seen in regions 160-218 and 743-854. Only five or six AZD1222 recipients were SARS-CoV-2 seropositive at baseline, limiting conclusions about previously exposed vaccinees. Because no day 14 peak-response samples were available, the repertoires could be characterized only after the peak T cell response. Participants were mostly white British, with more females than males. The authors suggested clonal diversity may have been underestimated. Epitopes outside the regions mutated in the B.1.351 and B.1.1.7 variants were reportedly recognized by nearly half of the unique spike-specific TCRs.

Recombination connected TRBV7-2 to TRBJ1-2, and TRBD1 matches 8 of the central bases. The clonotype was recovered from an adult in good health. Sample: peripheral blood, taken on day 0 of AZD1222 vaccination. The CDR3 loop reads CASSSWTGSNYGYTF. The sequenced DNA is TGTGCCAGCAGCTCCTGGACAGGGAGCAACTATGGCTACACCTTC.